This TCR beta chain was recovered during a study of OX40 agonist ivuxolimab in advanced cancers. Study at large: Dose-escalation cases comprised hepatocellular carcinoma, melanoma, renal cell or head and neck cancer.

Sequencing used immunoSEQ multiplex PCR; TCRdb keeps in-frame clones, though not all of them. Here the sample spans around 77,000 clones, about 89% being singletons. The CDR3 sequence is 16 residues long. Per the germline V gene, CDR1 is SGHAT and CDR2 is FQNNGV. Deletions cut 3 bases from V and 4 bases from J, with 18 bases between. Of note for this clone: Antigen: not known.

Whole-study results and caveats: On average, a greater number of expanded clones characterised CD8+ T cells relative to CD4+.

The specimen comprised CD4+ or CD8+ T cells sorted from blood, sampled in a trial of the OX40 agonist ivuxolimab. This sequence joins TRBV11-2 and TRBJ1-1; weak D call: TRBD1 (6 bases). This TCR came from an adult with an advanced solid tumor such as melanoma, head and neck, liver or kidney cancer. The CDR3 sequence is CASSLSEGGMTTEAFF. The CDR3 bases are TGTGCCAGCAGCTTGAGCGAGGGGGGGATGACCACTGAAGCTTTCTTT.